This T cell receptor (beta chain) was obtained from a study of T cell responses to AZD1222 COVID-19 vaccine. Assay used: immunoSEQ multiplex PCR; TCRdb lists only in-frame clones, some missing. The sample has tens of thousands of clones; approximately 86% are singletons. Turning to this clone: Its specificity is unknown.

The CDR3 is 16 residues long. CDR1 and CDR2 from the germline V gene are KGHSH and LQKENI. Between the trimmed V and J ends, which lost 3 bases and 4 bases, there was a span of 18 bases. The study's findings and limits: With two AZD1222 doses given, Spike-specific TCR breadth and depth both rose.

The sequences come from peripheral blood, collected on day 0 of AZD1222 vaccination. The gene calls are TRBV18 and TRBJ1-2; D is perhaps TRBD1 (6 bases). The source of this sequence is an adult in good health. Here the CDR3 reads CASSPMSQQGLYGYTF. The CDR3 region has the DNA TGTGCCAGCTCACCTATGTCCCAACAGGGTCTCTATGGCTACACCTTC.